The rows below give T cell receptor beta chains drawn from one sample of a study of T cell responses to AZD1222 COVID-19 vaccine. Repertoires were generated with immunoSEQ multiplex PCR, while TCRdb's copy carries only in-frame clones and drops some. Of around 160,000 clones in the sample, approximately 88% were seen once. The material sequenced was peripheral blood, taken on day 0 of AZD1222 vaccination. The receptor source for this set is an adult in good health. Both conserved end residues are part of each CDR3. The order of the fields is D gene, clone size, J gene, V gene, CDR3 protein, CDR3 DNA. A D gene is named only where the DNA matches it firmly. The size field is filled for only some rows; it gives once, few, many or a size class.

>.|.|TRBJ2-1|TRBV7-2
CASSLKRQSSYNEQFF
TGTGCCAGCAGCTTAAAGCGACAGAGCTCCTACAATGAGCAGTTCTTC
>TRBD1|once|TRBJ1-5|TRBV7-2
CASAGQGNQPQHF
TGTGCCTCTGCTGGACAGGGGAATCAGCCCCAGCATTTT
>.|.|TRBJ1-2|TRBV6-6
CASSDPPYGYTF
TGTGCCAGCAGTGACCCGCCCTATGGCTACACCTTC
>.|.|TRBJ1-1|TRBV5-4
CASSHYKGVTEAFF
TGTGCCAGCAGCCACTATAAGGGAGTCACTGAAGCTTTCTTT
>TRBD2|.|TRBJ2-1|TRBV4-2
CASSQDLGLAGDNEQFF
TGTGCCAGCAGCCAAGATCTCGGACTAGCGGGGGACAATGAGCAGTTCTTC
>.|.|TRBJ1-1|TRBV4-1
CASSQDAAGWGNTEAFF
TGCGCCAGCAGCCAAGATGCGGCAGGGTGGGGGAACACTGAAGCTTTCTTT
>.|.|TRBJ2-1|TRBV2
CASSLGPYNEQFF
TGTGCCAGCAGTCTGGGTCCGTACAATGAGCAGTTCTTC
>.|.|TRBJ2-1|TRBV5-1
CASSLETSSYNEQFF
TGCGCCAGCAGCTTGGAGACTAGTTCCTACAATGAGCAGTTCTTC
>.|.|TRBJ1-2|TRBV24-1
CATSDSGRAGGYTF
TGTGCCACCAGTGATTCTGGGCGCGCGGGAGGCTACACCTTC
>.|.|TRBJ1-6|TRBV23-1
CASTTRQVSSPLHF
TGCGCCAGCACCACCCGACAGGTTAGTTCACCCCTCCACTTT
>.|.|TRBJ2-5|TRBV24-1
CATSDLPLERKETQYF
TGTGCCACCAGTGATCTGCCGCTGGAGCGGAAAGAGACCCAGTACTTC
>TRBD1|.|TRBJ1-2|TRBV2
CASSAGTGYGYTF
TGTGCCAGCAGTGCTGGGACAGGGTACGGCTACACCTTC
>.|.|TRBJ2-2|TRBV2
CAAKNTGELFF
TGTGCCGCGAAGAACACCGGGGAGCTGTTTTTT
>TRBD1|.|TRBJ1-3|TRBV28
CASKRDRAYGNTIYF
TGTGCCAGCAAGCGGGACAGGGCTTACGGAAACACCATATATTTT
>.|.|TRBJ2-7|TRBV7-8
CASSLSQAAYEQYF
TGTGCCAGCAGCCTATCACAGGCTGCCTACGAGCAGTACTTC
>.|.|TRBJ1-2|TRBV3-1/TRBV3-2
CASSQAEVGYTF
TGTGCCAGCAGCCAAGCGGAGGTTGGCTACACCTTC
>.|.|TRBJ1-1|TRBV11-2
CASSEDRVNTEAFF
TGTGCCAGCAGCGAGGACAGAGTGAACACTGAAGCTTTCTTT